The 7 T cell receptor beta chains in this list originate from one sample, sequenced in a study of cytomegalovirus exposure and HLA in healthy donors. This PCR relied on a set of 60 Vbeta primers and 13 Jbeta primers. Using immunoSEQ multiplex PCR, the repertoire was profiled, and TCRdb retains in-frame clones only, with some absent. The sample holds 150,000 or so clones, around two thirds seen once. Sequenced sample: PBMCs. Receptor source: a woman aged 18-30 years in good health and CMV-seronegative.

This chain links TRBV18 with TRBJ2-5; TRBD1 matches 7 bases. Germline loops: CDR1 KGHSH, CDR2 LQKENI. This CDR3 is 14 amino acids long. The V and J ends lost 0 bases and 2 bases, in that order; junction bases with no gene match: 0. CDR3 region: CASSPPGQQETQYF. DNA for the CDR3: TGTGCCAGCTCACCACCGGGACAGCAAGAGACCCAGTACTTC.

This rearrangement joins TRBV9 to TRBJ1-6; 7 nucleotides match TRBD1. Germline V CDR1 and CDR2: SGDLS, YYNGEE. V shed 3 bases, J shed 4 bases, and the junction held 4 bases outside the gene matches. The CDR3 sequence is 15 residues long. The CDR3 protein is CASSAGGQYNSPLHF. CDR3 DNA: TGTGCCAGCAGCGCAGGGGGGCAGTATAATTCACCCCTCCACTTT.

The gene calls are TRBV2 and TRBJ1-2, with D uncertain. V lost 7 bases to trimming and J lost 4 bases, with 13 bases between them. Germline V lookup: CDR1 SNHLY, CDR2 FYNNEI. The CDR3 has 13 amino acids. The DNA for the CDR3 is TGTGCCAGCAAATCCGGGGTCGGCTATGGCTACACCTTC. It is translated as CASKSGVGYGYTF.

This clone was seen a single time. The chain couples TRBV6-5 to TRBJ2-7; D is possibly TRBD1 (5 bases). The germline CDR1 and CDR2 sequences are MNHEY and SVGAGI. V was pared by 6 bases and J by 2 bases, with 14 bases between. The CDR3 covers 14 residues. The CDR3 bases are TGTGCCAGCAGCTCGGCGGCAGGGCCCTACGAGCAGTACGTC. This translates into CASSSAAGPYEQYV.

This clone was observed a handful of times. The rearrangement links TRBV4-3 to TRBJ1-6, with D unresolved. Germline V gives CDR1 LGHNA, CDR2 YSLEER. V lost 0 bases to trimming and J lost 7 bases, with 4 bases between them. The CDR3 extends over 13 amino acids. The CDR3 sequence: CASSQDLNSPLHF. The CDR3 DNA reads TGCGCCAGCAGCCAAGATTTAAATTCACCCCTCCACTTT.

The rearrangement uses TRBV13 and TRBJ2-1, with 7 bases lining up with TRBD2. The germline CDR1 and CDR2 sequences are PRHDT and FYEKMQ (reference sequence). The CDR3 contains 15 residues. The V and J ends lost 5 bases and 5 bases, in that order; junction bases with no gene match: 9. The DNA of the CDR3 is TGTGCCAGCAGCCGCGGAGGGAGCGGGAACAATGAGCAGTTCTTC. Amino acid sequence: CASSRGGSGNNEQFF.

This clone was counted between two and nine times. This chain joins TRBV7-2 and TRBJ2-7; 7 positions agree with TRBD1. The CDR3 spans 17 residues. Germline values: CDR1 SGHTA, CDR2 FQGNSA. V gave up 2 bases and J gave up 2 bases; unmatched junction bases: 12. The CDR3 sequence: CASSLRTGSGDPYEQYF. CDR3 DNA: TGTGCCAGCAGCTTAAGGACAGGCTCCGGGGACCCCTACGAGCAGTACTTC.